This T cell receptor (beta chain) is drawn from a study of Graves' ophthalmopathy and Graves' hyperthyroidism. CDR3 length: 15 residues. The germline V gene encodes CDR1 MGHRA and CDR2 YSYEKL. V was clipped by 3 bases and J by 7 bases; unmatched bases: 6. Only a few counts were recorded for this clonotype. Investigators amplified TCR beta CDR3 regions from RNA transcripts. Following a first-round RT-PCR that used HTBI primers, a second-round multiplex PCR was carried out. TCRdb re-called the multiplex PCR reads through MiXCR, storing one row per CDR3 protein. The sample carries hundreds of thousands of distinct CDR3 sequences, around 20% recorded once.

This chain links TRBV4-1 with TRBJ2-2, with 9 bases identical to TRBD1. The sequencing input was peripheral blood. The clonotype comes from a woman between 18 and 30 years old with stable Graves' hyperthyroidism. The CDR3 sequence is CASSHLGTGHGELFF. The CDR3, as DNA: TGCGCCAGCAGCCACCTCGGGACAGGGCACGGGGAGCTGTTTTTT.